Each of the 25 T cell receptor beta chains below was sequenced from the same sample in a study of blood T cells in healthy people across ages. A sample-barcoded 5' primer and a J-beta primer mix were used in a second PCR of roughly 7 to 12 cycles. One entry per CDR3 protein, called by TCRdb with MiXCR from the 5' RACE reads. The sample contains about 1.6 million distinct CDR3 sequences, around 35% of which appear only once. The sample comprised blood. The receptors derive from a woman in her twenties or thirties in good health.

In this sample, this clonotype turned up a few times. The chain links TRBV9 to TRBJ2-7, with D maybe TRBD2 (6 bases). The last part of the DNA fits TRBJ2-5 better; the J call may be wrong. Germline lookup yields CDR1 SGDLS and CDR2 YYNGEE. The CDR3 totals 14 residues. The CDR3 spells CASSVEGGRETQYF. The CDR3 DNA reads TGTGCCAGCAGCGTAGAAGGAGGGAGAGAGACCCAGTACTTC.

A few counts support this clonotype. The genes are TRBV20-1 and TRBJ1-2; 10 bases map to TRBD1. V lost 2 bases and J lost 7; bases outside the gene matches: 4. The CDR3 has 13 amino acids. Germline V gene data show CDR1 as DFQATT and CDR2 as SNEGSKA (reference sequence). The CDR3 sequence: CSARRDRGGGYTF. CDR3 DNA sequence: TGCAGTGCTAGAAGGGACAGGGGAGGTGGCTACACCTTC.

The chain recombines TRBV16 with TRBJ1-2, with TRBD1 as a possible D gene (6 bases). V lost 1 base and J 7 bases, leaving 13 bases between the germline ends. This CDR3 is built from 14 residues. CDR1 is KGHSY, CDR2 FQNENV, per germline. This CDR3 reads CASSQWGLLLGYTF. DNA for the CDR3: TGTGCCAGCAGCCAATGGGGGCTCCTTCTTGGCTACACCTTC.

This clonotype came up many times. The V call is TRBV4-2, the J call TRBJ1-1; maybe TRBD1 (5 bases). V dropped 4 bases and J dropped 1 base, with 10 bases sitting between them. CDR3 length equals 14 residues. Germline CDR1 is LGHNA and CDR2 is YNFKEQ. CDR3 protein: CASSPGGGNTEAFF. CDR3 nucleotide sequence: TGTGCCAGCAGCCCCGGGGGAGGGAACACTGAAGCTTTCTTT.

In its sample, this clonotype was seen once. The chain combines TRBV7-9 with TRBJ2-1, with D perhaps being TRBD1 or TRBD2 (5 bases each). V was cut by 2 bases and J by 5 bases, with 10 bases left in between. The CDR3 consists of 14 residues. The germline V gene encodes CDR1 SEHNR and CDR2 FQNEAQ (reference sequence). CDR3 residues: CASSLRWGNNEQFF. CDR3 nucleotide sequence: TGTGCCAGCAGCTTAAGGTGGGGGAACAATGAGCAGTTCTTC.

With regard to this clonotype: At one boundary the junction diverges from the germline segment, which might be a read error. The gene calls are TRBV12-3 or TRBV12-4 and TRBJ1-4; 7 nucleotides line up with TRBD1. This CDR3 comprises 14 residues. The CDR3, as DNA: TGTGTCAGCAGTCCCGACAGGGTGGATGAAAAACTGTTTTTT. Its translation: CVSSPDRVDEKLFF.

Points on this clonotype: Compared with germline, one end of the junction differs, possibly owing to a read error. The chain has TRBV28 and TRBJ2-3; no reliable D call. The germline V gene encodes CDR1 MDHEN and CDR2 SYDVKM. There are 12 residues in the CDR3. The CDR3 sequence: CASGFGTDAQYF. The CDR3 DNA reads as TGTGCCAGCGGGTTTGGCACAGATGCGCAGTATTTT.

A note on this clonotype: Given a much more abundant clone one base away, this may be a read error. The chain carries TRBV12-3 or TRBV12-4 and TRBJ2-5; TRBD2 agrees at 12 bases. This CDR3 has 15 residues. The CDR3 here is CVSRGTSGLRETQYF. In DNA form, the CDR3 reads TGTGTCAGCAGAGGGACTAGCGGGTTGAGAGAGACCCAGTACTTC.

This clonotype was seen a few times. The chain has TRBV28 and TRBJ2-7, with 7 positions matching TRBD1. The CDR3 spans 15 residues. J was trimmed by 2 bases and V by 4 bases; bases with no gene match: 8. Germline values: CDR1 MDHEN, CDR2 SYDVKM. DNA for the CDR3: TGTGCCAGCAGTTCCCCGACAGGGAGAGCCTACGAGCAGTACTTC. Translated, it gives CASSSPTGRAYEQYF.

This sequence joins TRBV7-9 and TRBJ2-3; D unclear. The ends were cut back, 11 bases at V and 6 bases at J, with 12 bases in the middle. Germline lookup yields CDR1 SEHNR and CDR2 FQNEAQ (reference sequence). The CDR3 consists of 11 residues. The CDR3 DNA follows: TGTGCCCAAGGGTTGGCGGATACGCAGTATTTT. Translated, it gives CAQGLADTQYF.

This clonotype has just a few counts. This chain uses TRBV30 with TRBJ2-7, with D uncertain. V gave up 6 bases and J gave up 0 bases, with 15 bases separating them. The germline V gene has CDR1 GTSNPN and CDR2 SVGIG (reference sequence). This CDR3 comprises 14 residues. CDR3 residues: CACRTAENSYEQYF. CDR3 coding DNA: TGTGCCTGCAGGACGGCCGAAAACTCCTACGAGCAGTACTTC.

The rearrangement uses TRBV28 and TRBJ2-7; possibly TRBD2 for D (6 bases). The germline CDR1 and CDR2 sequences are MDHEN and SYDVKM. This CDR3 is 12 amino acids long. V lost 7 bases to trimming and J lost 3 bases, with 10 bases between them. CDR3 DNA sequence: TGTGCCAGCACCTCGGAGGGCTACGAGCAGTACTTC. Translation: CASTSEGYEQYF.

J is TRBJ2-1 and V is TRBV28, with TRBD2 identical over 8 bases. Trimming took 5 bases from V and 2 from J; bases not matched to a gene: 8. Germline CDR1 reads MDHEN; CDR2 reads SYDVKM. The CDR3 is made up of 16 amino acids. The CDR3 DNA reads TGTGCCAGCAGTGCAATGATTAGCGGGGCCTACAATGAGCAGTTCTTC. Its translation: CASSAMISGAYNEQFF.

This clonotype was observed a few times. V and J are TRBV20-1 and TRBJ2-7, with D uncertain. This CDR3 spans 15 amino acids. Trimming pared 2 bases from V and 4 bases from J, leaving 18 bases between. Looked up from germline, CDR1 is DFQATT and CDR2 is SNEGSKA (reference sequence). CDR3 amino acids: CSARKPREFEYEQYF. Here the CDR3 DNA reads TGCAGTGCTAGAAAACCCAGAGAATTCGAGTACGAGCAGTACTTC.

This clonotype turned up a few times. The junction does not match germline at one end; this may be a read error. The V and J genes are TRBV9 and TRBJ2-4; 8 bases are shared with TRBD2. The DNA end is more similar to TRBJ2-7, so the J call may be wrong. This CDR3 is 12 amino acids long. Per the germline V gene, CDR1 is SGDLS and CDR2 is YYNGEE. For the CDR3, the DNA is TGTGCCTGCAGCGTAGCGGGGAACGAGCAGTACTTC. It codes for CACSVAGNEQYF.

The rearrangement joins TRBV15 to TRBJ2-1; TRBD2 is a possible D gene (6 bases). CDR3 length: 16 residues. Germline CDR1 reads LNHNV; CDR2 reads YYDKDF (reference sequence). Trimming left V 5 bases short and J 3 bases short, with 17 bases between. CDR3: CATSGTWEVLYNEQFF. The CDR3 DNA reads TGTGCCACCAGCGGAACATGGGAGGTACTCTACAATGAGCAGTTCTTC.

The genes are TRBV6-1 and TRBJ2-4; 8 positions match TRBD2. Trimming at V came to 7 bases and at J to 6 bases, leaving 8 bases not matched to a gene. There are 14 residues in the CDR3. Germline loops: CDR1 MNHNS, CDR2 SASEGT. This CDR3 is CASNGLAGSNIQYF. The CDR3 nucleotides read TGTGCCAGCAACGGACTAGCCGGTTCAAACATTCAGTACTTC.

This clonotype has at least ten counts. The CDR3 is CASSLAFGGGRYEQYF. CDR3 sequence (DNA): TGTGCCAGCAGCTTAGCGTTCGGCGGGGGACGCTACGAGCAGTACTTC. The chain joins TRBV7-8 to TRBJ2-7; TRBD2 agrees at 7 bases. The V gene's germline CDR1 is SGHVS and CDR2 FQNEAQ. V dropped 0 bases and J dropped 3; count of bases not matched to a gene: 8. The CDR3 consists of 16 residues.

CDR3 protein: CASRYRGSAYEQYF. The CDR3, as DNA: TGTGCCAGCAGGTACAGGGGGTCGGCCTACGAGCAGTACTTC. The chain combines TRBV27 with TRBJ2-7; 8 nucleotides align to TRBD1. The germline CDR1 and CDR2 sequences are MNHEY and SMNVEV (reference sequence). The CDR3 has 14 residues. The trim removed 6 bases at V and 2 bases at J, leaving 6 bases unmatched.

This chain uses TRBV12-5 with TRBJ2-2, with TRBD2 identical over 9 bases. The germline gives CDR1 LGHNT, CDR2 FRNRAP. The CDR3 length is 15 residues. The V gene end was trimmed by 5 bases and the J gene end by 2 bases; junction bases not matched to a gene: 3. CDR3 residues: CASGPGTSNTGELFF. The CDR3 DNA is TGTGCTAGTGGTCCCGGGACTAGCAACACCGGGGAGCTGTTTTTT.

There are many counts of this clonotype. The gene calls are TRBV27 and TRBJ2-7; 9 positions match TRBD1. Per germline, CDR1 MNHEY and CDR2 SMNVEV (reference sequence). After removal of 6 bases from V and 2 bases from J, the junction contained 5 bases not matched to a gene. The CDR3 contains 14 residues. The CDR3 spells CASRLGQGTYEQYF. The CDR3 bases are TGTGCCAGCAGACTCGGACAGGGGACCTACGAGCAGTACTTC.

The rearrangement links TRBV7-6 to TRBJ2-1; TRBD2 matches 11 bases. V lost 5 bases, J lost 9 bases, and 9 bases stayed unmatched. The CDR3 loop spans 15 amino acids. Germline CDR1 SGHVS, CDR2 FNYEAQ. The CDR3 region has the DNA TGTGCCAGCAGCACTCTAGCGGGGGGCAACGGTGAGCAGTTCTTC. This codes for CASSTLAGGNGEQFF. Drawing the rest from reference TRBV7-6 and TRBJ2-1, the complete variable domain is GAGVSQSPRYKVTKRGQDVALRCDPISGHVSLYWYRQALGQGPEFLTYFNYEAQQDKSGLPNDRFSAERPEGSISTLTIQRTEQRDSAMYRCASSTLAGGNGEQFFGPGTRLTVL.

Only a few counts were recorded for this clonotype. The gene calls are TRBV7-2 and TRBJ2-6, with D uncertain. This CDR3 is 13 amino acids long. V shed 0 bases and J shed 11 bases, with 8 bases lying between them. Germline CDR1 reads SGHTA; CDR2 reads FQGNSA. DNA of the CDR3: TGTGCCAGCAGCTTAGCCTCTACGGACGTCCTGACTTTC. It encodes CASSLASTDVLTF.

This clonotype showed up many times. The V and J genes are TRBV5-6 and TRBJ1-5; D possibly corresponds to TRBD1 (6 bases). Trimming left V 5 bases short and J 2 bases short, with 14 bases between. The V gene's germline CDR1 is SGHDT and CDR2 YYEEEE. This CDR3 contains 15 residues. The CDR3 sequence: CASSRRTERNQPQHF. DNA for the CDR3: TGTGCCAGCAGTCGCCGGACAGAACGCAATCAGCCCCAGCATTTT.

This clonotype showed up just a few times. The genes are TRBV28 and TRBJ1-2, with 10 bases matching TRBD1. This CDR3 comprises 14 residues. V trimming: 4 bases; J trimming: 8 bases; junction bases outside the gene matches: 7. Germline CDR1 is MDHEN and CDR2 is SYDVKM. CDR3 protein: CASSSKTGGRGYTF. The CDR3 DNA follows: TGTGCCAGCAGTTCGAAGACAGGGGGCCGGGGCTACACCTTC.